What follows describes a single T cell receptor (beta chain). The sample belongs to a study of blood T cell repertoires in COVID-19. For the study at large: Italy, Spain and the United States were the sources of the convalescent and acute COVID-19 samples. The analysed material was cDNA or gDNA that came from T cells, B-cell-depleted T cells, or PBMCs.

Study processing details: The assay estimated nucleated cells by amplifying reference gene primers. Method: immunoSEQ multiplex PCR; TCRdb's copy keeps in-frame clones and lacks some. That table is the source of V, J and clone size, and D and trimming were worked out from the DNA. The table includes roughly 64,000 clones, approximately 80% detected once. There are 15 residues in the CDR3. CDR1 and CDR2 (germline): SEHNR, FQNEAQ (reference sequence). V shed 5 bases and J shed 6 bases, with 18 bases lying between them. Enrollment of patients from Seattle took place during active infection, with longitudinal follow-up.

The sequence derives from a man in his 60s with COVID-19, enrolled during active disease. The rearrangement links TRBV7-9 to TRBJ2-3, with D perhaps matching TRBD2 (6 bases). Sequences were obtained from peripheral blood. The CDR3 nucleotides read TGTGCCAGCAGCCCTTCCACAGCGGGCGGGGATACGCAGTATTTT. Its translation: CASSPSTAGGDTQYF.